These 25 T cell receptor beta chains were all obtained from the same sample, sequenced in a study of shared clonotypes between healthy human individuals. The method was immunoSEQ multiplex PCR; TCRdb's version includes in-frame clones alone and lacks a portion of them. This sample has just over 2,000,000 clones, with roughly 94% found just once. Sample: naive CD4+ T cells sorted from blood. Subset of the sample: CD45RA+ positively selected. Source of these receptors: a man aged 18 to 29 in good health.

The chain employs TRBV6-1 and TRBJ2-7; D gene uncertain. Per germline, CDR1 MNHNS and CDR2 SASEGT. The CDR3 has 12 residues. The V and J ends lost 2 bases and 5 bases respectively, with 7 bases between them. CDR3 coding DNA: TGTGCCAGCAGTGAATATGGAGACGAGCAGTACTTC. As protein: CASSEYGDEQYF.

The chain uses TRBV6-6 and TRBJ2-7, with 9 bases identical to TRBD1. Germline-derived CDR1 and CDR2 are MNHNY and SVGAGI (reference sequence). The V segment lost 7 bases and the J segment 5 bases; nucleotides outside the gene matches: 9. There are 14 residues in the CDR3. CDR3 sequence (DNA): TGTGCCAGCACCGTGGGACAGGGCAAGAACGAGCAGTACTTC. Translating gives CASTVGQGKNEQYF.

Regarding this clone: Other DNA sequences of this sample code for an identical CDR3. The chain uses TRBV10-3 and TRBJ1-1, with TRBD1 as a possible D gene (6 bases). Trimming pared 6 bases from V and 1 base from J, leaving 9 bases between. Germline-derived CDR1 and CDR2 are ENHRY and SYGVKD. The CDR3 is made up of 13 amino acids. The CDR3 sequence: CAISLQGNTEAFF. The CDR3 DNA reads TGTGCCATCAGCTTACAGGGGAACACTGAAGCTTTCTTT.

V usage is TRBV5-1 and J usage is TRBJ2-5; 9 positions agree with TRBD1. Trimming at V came to 4 bases and at J to 4 bases, leaving 5 bases not matched to a gene. The CDR3 runs to 14 residues. CDR1 SGHRS and CDR2 YFSETQ come from the germline V gene. The CDR3, as DNA: TGCGCCAGCAGCCCTACGGACAGGGGAGAGACCCAGTACTTC. Translating gives CASSPTDRGETQYF.

V usage is TRBV6-1 and J usage is TRBJ1-2, with D unclear. The CDR3 spans 15 residues. V lost 0 bases and J 2 bases, leaving 10 bases between the germline ends. Germline loops: CDR1 MNHNS, CDR2 SASEGT. This CDR3 reads CASSEASAGNYGYTF. CDR3 nucleotides: TGTGCCAGCAGTGAAGCAAGCGCAGGAAACTATGGCTACACCTTC.

The chain carries TRBV6-1 and TRBJ1-1; D ambiguous. With 4 bases removed from V and 10 bases from J, the gap between germline ends came to 16 bases. CDR3 length: 13 residues. The germline V gene encodes CDR1 MNHNS and CDR2 SASEGT. CDR3 protein: CASSGGVWVGAFF. The CDR3 DNA is TGTGCCAGCAGTGGCGGGGTATGGGTTGGAGCTTTCTTT.

V is TRBV6-1 and J is TRBJ1-5; D call uncertain. Germline values: CDR1 MNHNS, CDR2 SASEGT. Trimming shortened V by 2 bases and J by 7 bases, and 18 bases separated the two germline ends. This CDR3 is built from 16 residues. The CDR3 loop is CASSENGGYKAQPQHF. CDR3 DNA: TGTGCCAGCAGTGAAAACGGAGGGTACAAGGCCCAGCCCCAGCATTTT.

The gene calls are TRBV15 and TRBJ1-1, with unresolved D. This CDR3 has 16 amino acids. Germline V gene data show CDR1 as LNHNV and CDR2 as YYDKDF (reference sequence). With 4 bases removed from V and 1 base from J, the gap between germline ends came to 16 bases. The CDR3 DNA is TGTGCCACCAGCACTCCCTCGGCGTCAGCGAACACTGAAGCTTTCTTT. Translating gives CATSTPSASANTEAFF.

This clone was seen ten or more times. Other DNA sequences in the sample encode the same CDR3. This chain links TRBV5-1 with TRBJ2-7; D call uncertain. Germline assignment: CDR1 SGHRS and CDR2 YFSETQ. The length of the CDR3 is 11 residues. Trimming left V 4 bases short and J 3 bases short, with 5 bases between. In DNA, the CDR3 is TGCGCCAGCAGCCTATACTACGAGCAGTACTTC. Translating it yields CASSLYYEQYF.

The V call is TRBV6-6, the J call TRBJ2-3, with 8 nucleotides matching TRBD2. Trimming at V came to 2 bases and at J to 5 bases, leaving 3 bases not matched to a gene. This CDR3 is built from 14 residues. Germline V CDR1 and CDR2: MNHNY, SVGAGI (reference sequence). The CDR3 DNA sequence: TGTGCCAGCAGTTACGGCCTAGCGGGAGATACGCAGTATTTT. It codes for CASSYGLAGDTQYF.

The rearrangement uses TRBV19 and TRBJ1-6; 7 nucleotides match TRBD1. Trimming removed 7 bases from V and 10 bases from J; junction bases left unmatched: 16. Germline V gives CDR1 LNHDA, CDR2 SQIVND (reference sequence). The length of the CDR3 is 16 residues. The CDR3 region is CASTSDDRVAGSPLHF. For the CDR3, the DNA is TGTGCCAGTACCTCAGACGACAGGGTGGCGGGGTCACCCCTCCACTTT.

CDR3 sequence: CASSGGQAGQPQHF. The CDR3 nucleotides read TGTGCCAGCAGCGGGGGACAGGCCGGTCAGCCCCAGCATTTT. The rearrangement uses TRBV7-2 and TRBJ1-5; 8 nucleotides match TRBD1. Trimming removed 5 bases from V and 6 bases from J; junction bases left unmatched: 6. The germline V gene has CDR1 SGHTA and CDR2 FQGNSA. The CDR3 is 14 amino acids. The full variable domain, completed using reference TRBV7-2 and TRBJ1-5, is GAGVSQSPSNKVTEKGKDVELRCDPISGHTALYWYRQSLGQGLEFLIYFQGNSAPDKSGLPSDRFSAERTGGSVSTLTIQRTQQEDSAVYLCASSGGQAGQPQHFGDGTRLSIL.

A note on this clone: Other DNA sequences in the sample encode the same CDR3. The rearrangement joins TRBV18 to TRBJ1-1, with D hard to call. V was clipped by 6 bases and J by 0 bases, with 8 bases between them. The CDR3 has 13 amino acids. The germline V gene encodes CDR1 KGHSH and CDR2 LQKENI. The CDR3 here is CASSGEMNTEAFF. The CDR3 bases are TGTGCCAGCTCCGGGGAAATGAACACTGAAGCTTTCTTT.

The genes are TRBV5-6 and TRBJ1-2; TRBD1 matches 8 bases. The CDR3 is 15 residues long. Trimming took 4 bases from V and 2 from J; bases not matched to a gene: 7. Germline V gives CDR1 SGHDT, CDR2 YYEEEE. The CDR3 bases are TGTGCCAGCAGCATTCCGGGACAGGAAAACTATGGCTACACCTTC. Protein product: CASSIPGQENYGYTF.

The V and J genes are TRBV9 and TRBJ2-7; 7 bases map to TRBD2. The V segment lost 1 base and the J segment 4 bases; nucleotides outside the gene matches: 14. In germline, CDR1 is SGDLS, CDR2 YYNGEE. CDR3 length: 17 amino acids. As DNA, the CDR3 is TGTGCCAGCAGCGTATCCCTATCTCCGCGGGAGCCTTACGAGCAGTACTTC. Protein: CASSVSLSPREPYEQYF.

In its sample, this clone was seen once. This chain connects TRBV29-1 to TRBJ2-5, with TRBD2 matching over 7 bases. CDR1 is SQVTM and CDR2 is ANQGSEA in the germline V gene. The V segment lost 0 bases and the J segment 7 bases; nucleotides outside the gene matches: 5. The length of the CDR3 is 13 residues. CDR3 sequence: CSVEEGLQRTQYF. The CDR3 DNA sequence: TGCAGCGTTGAAGAGGGACTACAAAGGACCCAGTACTTC.

Comments on this clone: The same CDR3 can be traced to other DNA sequences in this sample. The rearrangement links TRBV6-1 to TRBJ2-7; no definite D call. V lost 3 bases and J lost 0, with 9 bases in between. CDR3 size: 14 residues. Germline V gene data show CDR1 as MNHNS and CDR2 as SASEGT. CDR3 in amino acids: CASSEAGSSYEQYF. The DNA of the CDR3 is TGTGCCAGCAGTGAGGCAGGTAGCTCCTACGAGCAGTACTTC.

V and J are TRBV5-1 and TRBJ2-5; 7 bases agree with TRBD1. Looked up from germline, CDR1 is SGHRS and CDR2 is YFSETQ. The CDR3 is 15 amino acids. J gave up 2 bases and V 5 bases, and 9 bases lay outside the gene matches. CDR3 residues: CASRLNEGQQETQYF. As DNA, the CDR3 is TGCGCCAGCAGATTGAACGAGGGACAGCAAGAGACCCAGTACTTC. Looking up the rest from reference TRBV5-1 and TRBJ2-5 gives the full variable domain: KAGVTQTPRYLIKTRGQQVTLSCSPISGHRSVSWYQQTPGQGLQFLFEYFSETQRNKGNFPGRFSGRQFSNSRSEMNVSTLELGDSALYLCASRLNEGQQETQYFGPGTRLLVL.

V gene TRBV2 combines with J gene TRBJ2-2; tentatively, D is TRBD1 (5 bases). The CDR3 covers 14 residues. Germline V gene lookup returns CDR1 SNHLY and CDR2 FYNNEI. The CDR3 nucleotides are TGTGCGCTACAGGCAGGGCCAAGCACCGGGGAGCTGTTTTTT. Its protein is CALQAGPSTGELFF.

The chain recombines TRBV7-9 with TRBJ2-7, with a tentative D call TRBD1 (6 bases). Germline V CDR1 and CDR2: SEHNR, FQNEAQ (reference sequence). This CDR3 comprises 16 residues. V shed 4 bases and J shed 1 base, with 17 bases lying between them. In nucleotides, the CDR3 is TGTGCCAGCAGCTCGGCCGACAGGTTCCTATCCTACGAGCAGTACTTC. This translates into CASSSADRFLSYEQYF.

V gene TRBV6-1 combines with J gene TRBJ2-7; tentatively, D is TRBD1 (5 bases). V was trimmed by 7 bases and J by 2 bases, leaving 15 bases between them. The CDR3 contains 14 residues. From germline, CDR1 is MNHNS and CDR2 SASEGT. The CDR3 coding sequence is TGTGCCAGCACCCAGGCCCCGACAGCCTACGAGCAGTACTTC. This codes for CASTQAPTAYEQYF.

As concerns this clone: This specimen includes other DNA sequences encoding the same CDR3. Here the CDR3 DNA reads TGTGCCAGCAGTTACGGGGGATATGGCTACACCTTC. Protein: CASSYGGYGYTF. The chain employs TRBV6-5 and TRBJ1-2, with D possibly being TRBD1 (5 bases). CDR1 is MNHEY, CDR2 SVGAGI, per germline. The length of the CDR3 is 12 residues. The V end was cut by 2 bases, the J end by 5 bases, with 6 bases between.

The CDR3 nucleotides read TGTGCCTGGAGTGGGGGACTAGCGGGGAAATACAATGAGCAGTTCTTC. Residues: CAWSGGLAGKYNEQFF. The rearrangement uses TRBV30 and TRBJ2-1; 13 bases map to TRBD2. The germline V gene encodes CDR1 GTSNPN and CDR2 SVGIG (reference sequence). The junction had 4 bases not matched to a gene; V was cut back by 1 base and J by 4 bases. There are 16 residues in the CDR3. Combining the CDR3 with reference TRBV30 and TRBJ2-1 gives the whole variable domain SQTIHQWPATLVQPVGSPLSLECTVEGTSNPNLYWYRQAAGRGLQLLFYSVGIGQISSEVPQNLSASRPQDRQFILSSKKLLLSDSGFYLCAWSGGLAGKYNEQFFGPGTRLTVL.

The chain links TRBV13 to TRBJ2-2; 13 nucleotides agree with TRBD2. The ends lost 5 bases at V and 4 bases at J; junction bases unmatched: 4. Germline V gene sequence: CDR1 PRHDT, CDR2 FYEKMQ (reference sequence). This CDR3 comprises 16 residues. CDR3 coding DNA: TGTGCCAGCAGCAGGACTAGCGGGAGATTCACCGGGGAGCTGTTTTTT. Translation: CASSRTSGRFTGELFF. The full variable domain, with the rest looked up from reference TRBV13 and TRBJ2-2, is AAGVIQSPRHLIKEKRETATLKCYPIPRHDTVYWYQQGPGQDPQFLISFYEKMQSDKGSIPDRFSAQQFSDYHSELNMSSLELGDSALYFCASSRTSGRFTGELFFGEGSRLTVL.

The gene calls are TRBV7-8 and TRBJ2-7; 16 nucleotides agree with TRBD2. The CDR3 extends over 19 amino acids. Per germline, CDR1 SGHVS and CDR2 FQNEAQ. Trimming cost V 4 bases and J 5 bases; bases outside gene matches: 14. DNA of the CDR3: TGTGCCAGCAGCTCGGGACTAGCGGGAGGGCCTAGGTTAAGTAACGAGCAGTACTTC. Translating it yields CASSSGLAGGPRLSNEQYF.